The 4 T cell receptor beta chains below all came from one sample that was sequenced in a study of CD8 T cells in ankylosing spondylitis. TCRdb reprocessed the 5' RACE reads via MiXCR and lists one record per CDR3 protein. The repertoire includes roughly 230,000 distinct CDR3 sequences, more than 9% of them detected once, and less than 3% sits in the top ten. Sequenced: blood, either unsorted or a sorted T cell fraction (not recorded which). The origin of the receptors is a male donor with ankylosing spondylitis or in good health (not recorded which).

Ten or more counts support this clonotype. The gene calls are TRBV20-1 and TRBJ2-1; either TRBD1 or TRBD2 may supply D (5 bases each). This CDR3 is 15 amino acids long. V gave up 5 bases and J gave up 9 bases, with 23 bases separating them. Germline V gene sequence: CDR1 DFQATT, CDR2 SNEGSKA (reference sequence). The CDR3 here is CSALLPGPRNGEQFF. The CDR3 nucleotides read TGCAGTGCTTTGTTACCGGGACCAAGGAACGGTGAGCAGTTCTTC.

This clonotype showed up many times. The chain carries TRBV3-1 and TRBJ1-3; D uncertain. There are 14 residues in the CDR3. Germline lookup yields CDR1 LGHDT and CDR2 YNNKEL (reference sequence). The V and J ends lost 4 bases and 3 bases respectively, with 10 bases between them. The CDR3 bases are TGTGCCAGCAGCCCCGGGTGGGGTGGAAACACCATATATTTT. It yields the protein CASSPGWGGNTIYF. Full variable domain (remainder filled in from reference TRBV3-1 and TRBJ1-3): DTAVSQTPKYLVTQMGNDKSIKCEQNLGHDTMYWYKQDSKKFLKIMFSYNNKELIINETVPNRFSPKSPDKAHLNLHINSLELGDSAVYFCASSPGWGGNTIYFGEGSWLTVV.

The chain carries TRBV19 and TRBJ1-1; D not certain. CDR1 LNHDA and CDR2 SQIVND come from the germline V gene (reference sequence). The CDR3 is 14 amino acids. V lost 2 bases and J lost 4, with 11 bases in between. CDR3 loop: CASSILGVGTEAFF. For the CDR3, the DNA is TGTGCCAGTAGTATACTTGGCGTGGGCACTGAAGCTTTCTTT.

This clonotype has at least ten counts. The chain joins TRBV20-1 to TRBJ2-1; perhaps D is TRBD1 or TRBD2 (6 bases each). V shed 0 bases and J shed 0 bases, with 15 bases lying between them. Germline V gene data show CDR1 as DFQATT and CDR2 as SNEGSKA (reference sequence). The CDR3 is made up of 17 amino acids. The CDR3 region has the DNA TGCAGTGCTAGAGATCAAGGCGGGACAAACTCCTACAATGAGCAGTTCTTC. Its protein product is CSARDQGGTNSYNEQFF.